The 29 T cell receptor beta chains below were found in one sample sequenced in a study of CD8+ T cells in alopecia areata. cDNA serving as the sequencing template came from extracted, reverse transcribed RNA. Sequenced by immunoSEQ multiplex PCR; TCRdb stores in-frame clones only, minus some. The top ten clones hold 0.4% to 0.55% of a sample with fewer than 250,000 clones, about 60% of them seen once. The sequencing here drew on CD4+ T cells sorted from blood, taken at week 0. The receptors were sampled from a human donor with alopecia areata.

This CDR3 reads CASSLALAGQETQYF. CDR3 nucleotides: TGTGCCAGCAGCTTAGCTCTAGCGGGGCAAGAGACCCAGTACTTC. The gene calls are TRBV7-9 and TRBJ2-5; 9 nucleotides line up with TRBD2. V shed 0 bases, J shed 2 bases, and the junction held 1 base outside the gene matches. From germline, CDR1 is SEHNR and CDR2 FQNEAQ (reference sequence). The CDR3 totals 15 residues. Drawing the rest from reference TRBV7-9 and TRBJ2-5, the complete variable domain is DTGVSQNPRHKITKRGQNVTFRCDPISEHNRLYWYRQTLGQGPEFLTYFQNEAQLEKSRLLSDRFSAERPKGSFSTLEIQRTEQGDSAMYLCASSLALAGQETQYFGPGTRLLVL.

This clone was observed a single time. This chain links TRBV30 with TRBJ2-2; D might be TRBD1 (5 bases). The CDR3 consists of 16 residues. The V end was cut by 1 base, the J end by 2 bases, with 14 bases between. CDR1 is GTSNPN and CDR2 is SVGIG in the germline V gene (reference sequence). The CDR3 reads CAWSGLRVTNTGELFF. The CDR3 DNA reads as TGTGCCTGGAGTGGACTCAGGGTCACCAACACCGGGGAGCTGTTTTTT.

This clone was counted a few times. The J gene is TRBJ2-7, the V gene TRBV6-5; 9 nucleotides agree with TRBD2. CDR1 is MNHEY, CDR2 SVGAGI, per germline. V shed 6 bases and J 2 bases; nucleotides not matched to a gene: 5. This CDR3 has 14 amino acids. The CDR3 region is CASRMTSGTYEQYF. The CDR3 DNA reads TGTGCCAGCAGAATGACTAGCGGTACCTACGAGCAGTACTTC.

The chain has TRBV5-1 and TRBJ2-1, with 10 bases matching TRBD2. Losses at the gene ends were 0 bases for V and 1 base for J; bases not matched to a gene: 7. This CDR3 region has 18 residues. Germline-derived CDR1 and CDR2 are SGHRS and YFSETQ. The chain's CDR3 is CASSLGLAGAGSYNEQFF. In DNA, the CDR3 is TGCGCCAGCAGCTTGGGGCTAGCGGGAGCAGGATCCTACAATGAGCAGTTCTTC. Filled out from reference TRBV5-1 and TRBJ2-1, the complete variable domain reads KAGVTQTPRYLIKTRGQQVTLSCSPISGHRSVSWYQQTPGQGLQFLFEYFSETQRNKGNFPGRFSGRQFSNSRSEMNVSTLELGDSALYLCASSLGLAGAGSYNEQFFGPGTRLTVL.

This chain links TRBV11-2 with TRBJ1-1, with D unresolved. The CDR3 has 15 amino acids. CDR1 is SGHAT and CDR2 is FQNNGV in the germline V gene. Trimming took off 5 bases at V and 5 bases at J, with 18 bases between the two ends. CDR3 bases: TGTGCCAGCAGCCAGAATCCGGGCCGAGGGACTGAAGCTTTCTTT. It yields the protein CASSQNPGRGTEAFF.

This chain uses TRBV18 with TRBJ2-1, with 9 bases fitting TRBD2. CDR1 and CDR2 from the germline V gene are KGHSH and LQKENI. This CDR3 is 16 amino acids long. V lost 3 bases, J lost 8 bases, and 11 bases stayed unmatched. The CDR3 here is CASSPNLAGSRDEQFF. CDR3 coding DNA: TGTGCCAGCTCACCGAACCTAGCGGGATCTCGGGATGAGCAGTTCTTC.

The chain links TRBV4-1 to TRBJ2-1; 7 positions match TRBD2. The CDR3 is 16 residues long. V shed 4 bases, J shed 1 base, and the junction held 7 bases outside the gene matches. Germline V gene sequence: CDR1 MGHRA, CDR2 YSYEKL. This CDR3 is CASSLHGLVSYNEQFF. CDR3 in DNA: TGCGCCAGCAGCCTTCACGGACTAGTTTCCTACAATGAGCAGTTCTTC.

CDR3 DNA sequence: TGTGCCAGCAGCTCGGCCTCTCGGGTGGAGACCCAGTACTTC. This codes for CASSSASRVETQYF. The chain carries TRBV13 and TRBJ2-5; D is undetermined. Germline-derived CDR1 and CDR2 are PRHDT and FYEKMQ (reference sequence). This CDR3 is 14 amino acids long. V lost 4 bases, J lost 5 bases, and 14 bases lay in between.

The table lists this clone with a few counts. This chain links TRBV29-1 with TRBJ1-2, with a possible D match to TRBD1 (6 bases). Germline assignment: CDR1 SQVTM and CDR2 ANQGSEA. The CDR3 consists of 13 residues. Deletions cut 4 bases from V and 3 bases from J, with 12 bases between. Written as DNA, the CDR3 is TGCAGCGTTGGGGGGGCTGAATACTATGGCTACACCTTC. It translates to CSVGGAEYYGYTF.

In its sample, this clone was seen once. The V gene is TRBV29-1, the J gene TRBJ2-1; D is ambiguous. The CDR3 is 12 residues long. CDR1 and CDR2 (germline): SQVTM, ANQGSEA. V was clipped by 8 bases and J by 8 bases, with 16 bases between them. This chain's CDR3 is CSSRPEFHEQFF. The CDR3, as DNA: TGCAGCTCCCGTCCGGAGTTTCATGAGCAGTTCTTC.

V is TRBV5-4 and J is TRBJ2-3; D perhaps matches TRBD1 (5 bases). V lost 3 bases and J 9 bases, leaving 14 bases between the germline ends. This CDR3 contains 13 residues. From germline, CDR1 is SGHNT and CDR2 YYREEE (reference sequence). For the CDR3, the DNA is TGTGCCAGCAGCTCTCCAGGGAAGGGCACGCAGTATTTT. It specifies CASSSPGKGTQYF.

This clone has only a few counts. The chain recombines TRBV29-1 with TRBJ2-3; no definite D call. With 2 bases removed from V and 0 bases from J, the gap between germline ends came to 6 bases. The CDR3 contains 13 residues. Germline loops: CDR1 SQVTM, CDR2 ANQGSEA. The CDR3 spells CSVEQPSTDTQYF. In DNA, the CDR3 is TGCAGCGTTGAACAACCTAGCACAGATACGCAGTATTTT.

V and J are TRBV9 and TRBJ1-3; the D gene is possibly TRBD1 (6 bases). From germline, CDR1 is SGDLS and CDR2 YYNGEE. This CDR3 comprises 16 residues. Trimming took 4 bases from V and 3 from J, leaving 17 bases between them. The CDR3: CASSSDTGTFGNTIYF. CDR3 nucleotides: TGTGCCAGCAGCTCAGACACCGGGACATTTGGAAACACCATATATTTT.

The chain combines TRBV28 with TRBJ2-1, with 10 bases that match TRBD2. The CDR3 is 14 amino acids. J gave up 7 bases and V 7 bases, and 7 bases lay outside the gene matches. CDR1 and CDR2 (germline): MDHEN, SYDVKM. The CDR3 sequence is CASMESLAGNEQFF. The CDR3, as DNA: TGTGCCAGCATGGAGTCACTAGCGGGGAATGAGCAGTTCTTC.

Concerning this clone: A clone one base away is much larger, so this may be a read error. The chain is built from TRBV6-6 and TRBJ1-2, with D unclear. The germline CDR1 and CDR2 sequences are MNHNY and SVGAGI (reference sequence). The CDR3 runs to 11 residues. With 2 bases removed from V and 4 bases from J, the gap between germline ends came to 2 bases. The CDR3: CASSYGYGYTF. In DNA form, the CDR3 reads TGTGCCAGCAGTTACGGCTATGGCTACACCTTC.

The CDR3 protein is CALSPGPYEQYF. The CDR3 coding sequence is TGTGCCCTCTCCCCGGGGCCATACGAGCAGTACTTC. This chain connects TRBV30 to TRBJ2-7; D might be TRBD1 or TRBD2, each matching 5 bases. In germline, CDR1 is GTSNPN, CDR2 SVGIG (reference sequence). The V and J ends lost 8 bases and 4 bases respectively, with 15 bases between them. The CDR3 contains 12 residues.

The chain carries TRBV18 and TRBJ1-1; possibly TRBD1 for D (5 bases). Between the trimmed V and J ends, which lost 3 bases and 0 bases, there was a span of 8 bases. Germline V gives CDR1 KGHSH, CDR2 LQKENI. CDR3 length: 14 residues. This CDR3 is CASSPGRMNTEAFF. Written as DNA, the CDR3 is TGTGCCAGCTCACCGGGACGAATGAACACTGAAGCTTTCTTT.

This clone showed up just a few times. The chain is built from TRBV6-1 and TRBJ1-1; D is ambiguous. Germline CDR1 MNHNS, CDR2 SASEGT. This CDR3 comprises 13 residues. The V end was cut by 7 bases, the J end by 0 bases, with 9 bases between. CDR3 protein: CASTLTVNTEAFF. The DNA for the CDR3 is TGTGCCAGCACCCTAACAGTGAACACTGAAGCTTTCTTT.

The chain couples TRBV4-1 to TRBJ1-5; no definite D call. V was cut by 2 bases and J by 1 base, with 15 bases left in between. The V gene's germline CDR1 is MGHRA and CDR2 YSYEKL. This CDR3 has 17 residues. In DNA form, the CDR3 reads TGCGCCAGCAGCCAACCGACCAGAGGAAGGAGCAATCAGCCCCAGCATTTT. This encodes CASSQPTRGRSNQPQHF.

The rearrangement uses TRBV7-6 and TRBJ1-2, with 7 nucleotides matching TRBD1. The ends lost 4 bases at V and 6 bases at J; junction bases unmatched: 11. The germline CDR1 and CDR2 sequences are SGHVS and FNYEAQ. The CDR3 is made up of 15 amino acids. The CDR3 bases are TGTGCCAGCAGCTCGAAGACAGGGCACAGTGATGGCTACACCTTC. Translation gives CASSSKTGHSDGYTF.

The rearrangement joins TRBV30 to TRBJ2-7; 13 nucleotides agree with TRBD2. Germline loops: CDR1 GTSNPN, CDR2 SVGIG (reference sequence). The CDR3 length is 17 residues. Germline trimming cut 3 bases from V and 5 bases from J; bases unmatched to any gene: 13. The CDR3 here is CAWRGGLAGKIGNEQYF. CDR3 sequence (DNA): TGTGCCTGGAGGGGGGGACTAGCGGGAAAAATCGGCAACGAGCAGTACTTC.

This clone was seen only a few times. The V gene is TRBV5-6, the J gene TRBJ2-3, with 9 bases identical to TRBD2. Germline V lookup: CDR1 SGHDT, CDR2 YYEEEE. J was trimmed by 3 bases and V by 1 base; bases with no gene match: 9. The length of the CDR3 is 17 residues. In DNA form, the CDR3 reads TGTGCCAGCAGCTTGCGGAGCGGGGGGAAGTTTACAGATACGCAGTATTTT. This gives the protein CASSLRSGGKFTDTQYF.

The chain uses TRBV29-1 and TRBJ2-7, with D possibly matching TRBD1 (6 bases). Germline CDR1 is SQVTM and CDR2 is ANQGSEA. The ends were cut back, 5 bases at V and 1 base at J, with 9 bases in the middle. The CDR3 spans 12 residues. CDR3 amino acids: CSVSGESYEQYF. CDR3 nucleotides: TGCAGCGTTTCAGGGGAATCCTACGAGCAGTACTTC.

V is TRBV30 and J is TRBJ2-1; D is possibly TRBD2 (5 bases). V shed 4 bases and J shed 0 bases, with 7 bases lying between them. The CDR3 covers 13 residues. Germline loops: CDR1 GTSNPN, CDR2 SVGIG (reference sequence). The CDR3 protein is CAWISGSYNEQFF. CDR3 nucleotide sequence: TGTGCCTGGATAAGCGGCTCCTACAATGAGCAGTTCTTC.

This rearrangement joins TRBV10-3 to TRBJ1-5; D gene uncertain. The V end lost 4 bases, the J end lost 0 bases, and 7 bases lay between the germline ends. This CDR3 is 14 amino acids long. Germline V CDR1 and CDR2: ENHRY, SYGVKD. CDR3 protein: CAISVQYSNQPQHF. CDR3 DNA sequence: TGTGCCATCAGTGTACAGTATAGCAATCAGCCCCAGCATTTT.

The chain has TRBV2 and TRBJ2-3, with D possibly TRBD1 on 6 matching bases. Germline values: CDR1 SNHLY, CDR2 FYNNEI. V lost 7 bases to trimming and J lost 0 bases, with 11 bases between them. The CDR3 sequence is 14 residues long. This CDR3 is CASNRDTSTDTQYF. The CDR3 bases are TGTGCCAGCAACCGGGACACCAGCACAGATACGCAGTATTTT.

Ten or more counts support this clone. The chain carries TRBV10-3 and TRBJ2-1; 10 positions match TRBD2. There are 16 residues in the CDR3. Germline CDR1 ENHRY, CDR2 SYGVKD. After removal of 4 bases from V and 0 bases from J, the junction contained 3 bases not matched to a gene. The CDR3 sequence: CAISGSSGSSYNEQFF. CDR3 in DNA: TGTGCCATCAGTGGGTCTAGCGGGAGCTCCTACAATGAGCAGTTCTTC.

The rearrangement joins TRBV2 to TRBJ2-1, with D possibly being TRBD1 (5 bases). V lost 8 bases to trimming and J lost 6 bases, with 14 bases between them. The CDR3 is 13 amino acids. Looked up from germline, CDR1 is SNHLY and CDR2 is FYNNEI. The CDR3 here is CASERQGRNEQFF. The CDR3 nucleotides are TGTGCCAGCGAGCGTCAGGGCCGCAATGAGCAGTTCTTC. Together with reference TRBV2 and TRBJ2-1, the CDR3 gives the full variable domain: EPEVTQTPSHQVTQMGQEVILRCVPISNHLYFYWYRQILGQKVEFLVSFYNNEISEKSEIFDDQFSVERPDGSNFTLKIRSTKLEDSAMYFCASERQGRNEQFFGPGTRLTVL.

This clone has more than one count but fewer than ten. The rearrangement joins TRBV29-1 to TRBJ2-2; D possibly corresponds to TRBD2 (6 bases). From germline, CDR1 is SQVTM and CDR2 ANQGSEA. The CDR3 consists of 12 residues. In nucleotides, the CDR3 is TGCACCGGACTAACAAACACCGGGGAGCTGTTTTTT. It encodes CTGLTNTGELFF.